Listed here are 20 T cell receptor beta chains from one sample, sequenced in a study of Ad26.COV2.S vaccination and SARS-CoV-2 variants. Using immunoSEQ multiplex PCR, the repertoire was profiled, and TCRdb retains in-frame clones only, with some absent. This sample has around 450,000 clones, with around 90% found just once. As to treatment: some 19 received Ad26.COV2.S at low or high dose, single or two shots; about 5 received placebo; per-sample allocation not given. Specimen acquisition occurred on day 63 following the initial vaccine or placebo injection. This specimen consisted of peripheral blood, obtained in a trial of Ad26.COV2.S vaccine versus placebo. The receptors were gathered from a person between 18 and 65 years old who received the Ad26.COV2.S COVID-19 vaccine or a placebo.

This clone occurred once. DNA of the CDR3: TGTGCCAGCAGCTTGGACCTAGAGGGCACTGAAGCTTTCTTT. Translation: CASSLDLEGTEAFF. The rearrangement links TRBV7-9 to TRBJ1-1; no firm D call. Between the trimmed V and J ends, which lost 3 bases and 4 bases, there was a span of 12 bases. The CDR3 has 14 amino acids. Germline CDR1 reads SEHNR; CDR2 reads FQNEAQ (reference sequence).

The V call is TRBV6-4, the J call TRBJ2-2; TRBD1 aligns across 7 bases. J lost 4 bases, V lost 6 bases, and 5 bases had no gene match. Germline values: CDR1 MRHNA, CDR2 SNTAGT. This CDR3 has 14 amino acids. CDR3 region: CASRRQGGTGELFF. CDR3 DNA sequence: TGTGCCAGCAGGCGACAGGGCGGCACCGGGGAGCTGTTTTTT.

The chain combines TRBV7-2 with TRBJ1-5; D is undetermined. V dropped 2 bases and J dropped 5 bases, with 7 bases sitting between them. The CDR3 extends over 13 amino acids. The germline CDR1 and CDR2 sequences are SGHTA and FQGNSA. The CDR3 loop reads CASSLTPDQPQHF. Written as DNA, the CDR3 is TGTGCCAGCAGCTTAACCCCGGATCAGCCCCAGCATTTT.

V and J are TRBV4-3 and TRBJ1-3, with TRBD1 as a possible D gene (5 bases). Trimming took 2 bases from V and 1 from J, leaving 12 bases between them. This CDR3 comprises 16 residues. CDR1 is LGHNA, CDR2 YSLEER, per germline. CDR3 nucleotides: TGCGCCAGCAGCCAATCGGGGCCAGGGTCTGGAAACACCATATATTTT. Translated, it gives CASSQSGPGSGNTIYF.

The gene calls are TRBV10-3 and TRBJ2-5; 8 positions match TRBD2. Trimming removed 7 bases from V and 3 bases from J; junction bases left unmatched: 28. Germline CDR1 ENHRY, CDR2 SYGVKD. The CDR3 runs to 21 residues. The CDR3 loop is CAIIFGGRFSGNSALKETQYF. CDR3 sequence (DNA): TGTGCCATCATTTTCGGCGGGAGGTTTTCAGGAAACAGCGCACTGAAAGAGACCCAGTACTTC.

Note on this clone: Other DNA sequences of this sample code for an identical CDR3. The gene calls are TRBV27 and TRBJ1-1; TRBD1 is a possible D gene (5 bases). The CDR3 is 13 residues long. With 3 bases removed from V and 0 bases from J, the gap between germline ends came to 5 bases. CDR1 MNHEY and CDR2 SMNVEV come from the germline V gene (reference sequence). The CDR3 loop reads CASSLTVNTEAFF. DNA for the CDR3: TGTGCCAGCAGTTTGACAGTGAACACTGAAGCTTTCTTT.

V gene TRBV11-2 combines with J gene TRBJ1-6; D might be TRBD1 (6 bases). The CDR3 extends over 14 amino acids. Trimming took 4 bases from V and 6 from J, leaving 10 bases between them. CDR1 is SGHAT and CDR2 is FQNNGV in the germline V gene. The CDR3 bases are TGTGCCAGCAGCTCCAGGGGTTTTAATTCACCCCTCCACTTT. It yields the protein CASSSRGFNSPLHF. Full variable domain (missing parts from reference TRBV11-2 and TRBJ1-6): EAGVAQSPRYKIIEKRQSVAFWCNPISGHATLYWYQQILGQGPKLLIQFQNNGVVDDSQLPKDRFSAERLKGVDSTLKIQPAKLEDSAVYLCASSSRGFNSPLHFGNGTRLTVT.

The count of this clone is one. V is TRBV6-5 and J is TRBJ2-7; 7 bases map to TRBD1. Germline trimming cut 10 bases from V and 4 bases from J; bases unmatched to any gene: 7. This CDR3 has 12 residues. Germline CDR1 is MNHEY and CDR2 is SVGAGI. The CDR3: CATTGDLYEQYF. CDR3 nucleotide sequence: TGTGCCACTACAGGGGACCTTTACGAGCAGTACTTC.

The rearrangement joins TRBV5-5 to TRBJ2-1; D unclear. From germline, CDR1 is SGHKS and CDR2 YYEKEE (reference sequence). The length of the CDR3 is 14 residues. With 3 bases removed from V and 6 bases from J, the gap between germline ends came to 13 bases. The CDR3 reads CASSSVEWSNEQFF. The DNA of the CDR3 is TGTGCCAGCAGCTCGGTGGAATGGTCCAATGAGCAGTTCTTC.

The chain recombines TRBV7-2 with TRBJ2-5; TRBD2 aligns across 8 bases. From germline, CDR1 is SGHTA and CDR2 FQGNSA. J gave up 4 bases and V 1 base, and 5 bases lay outside the gene matches. The CDR3 is 15 amino acids. This chain's CDR3 is CASSLESAGAETQYF. CDR3 DNA sequence: TGTGCCAGCAGCTTAGAGTCAGCGGGAGCAGAGACCCAGTACTTC. The variable domain in full, with the rest retrieved from reference TRBV7-2 and TRBJ2-5, is GAGVSQSPSNKVTEKGKDVELRCDPISGHTALYWYRQSLGQGLEFLIYFQGNSAPDKSGLPSDRFSAERTGGSVSTLTIQRTQQEDSAVYLCASSLESAGAETQYFGPGTRLLVL.

This clone came up once. This sequence joins TRBV5-5 and TRBJ2-7; perhaps TRBD1 as D (5 bases). Germline assignment: CDR1 SGHKS and CDR2 YYEKEE (reference sequence). V dropped 1 base and J dropped 3 bases, with 14 bases sitting between them. This CDR3 is built from 15 residues. The CDR3 loop is CASSLRVTGDYEQYF. The CDR3 coding sequence is TGTGCCAGCAGCTTGAGGGTAACAGGCGACTACGAGCAGTACTTC. Supplemented by reference TRBV5-5 and TRBJ2-7, the full variable domain reads DAGVTQSPTHLIKTRGQQVTLRCSPISGHKSVSWYQQVLGQGPQFIFQYYEKEERGRGNFPDRFSARQFPNYSSELNVNALLLGDSALYLCASSLRVTGDYEQYFGPGTRLTVT.

Here the CDR3 reads CASSPPGIYEQYF. The CDR3 region has the DNA TGTGCCAGCTCACCACCGGGGATCTACGAGCAGTACTTC. This chain uses TRBV18 with TRBJ2-7; no reliable D call. The CDR3 spans 13 residues. From germline, CDR1 is KGHSH and CDR2 LQKENI. V gave up 0 bases and J gave up 3 bases, with 6 bases separating them.

This clone occurred once. The V and J genes are TRBV19 and TRBJ1-2, with D possibly TRBD1 on 5 matching bases. This CDR3 is built from 13 residues. Trimming cost V 5 bases and J 8 bases, with 15 bases left between them. Germline lookup yields CDR1 LNHDA and CDR2 SQIVND (reference sequence). The CDR3 region has the DNA TGTGCCAGTAGTCCAACTCAGGGTTCGGGCTACACCTTC. It is translated as CASSPTQGSGYTF.

V and J are TRBV27 and TRBJ2-7; no clear D gene. From germline, CDR1 is MNHEY and CDR2 SMNVEV (reference sequence). The CDR3 length is 13 residues. The germline V and J ends were trimmed by 3 bases and 3 bases, with 9 bases remaining between them. CDR3 sequence reads: CASSFSDLYEQYF. CDR3 coding DNA: TGTGCCAGCAGTTTTTCTGATCTCTACGAGCAGTACTTC.

This clone has more than one count but fewer than ten. The genes are TRBV2 and TRBJ1-5, with TRBD1 identical over 8 bases. The CDR3 has 14 amino acids. Germline trimming cut 5 bases from V and 5 bases from J; bases unmatched to any gene: 5. Germline CDR1 SNHLY, CDR2 FYNNEI. The CDR3 spells CASSRDRSYQPQHF. CDR3 bases: TGTGCCAGCAGTCGGGACAGGAGCTATCAGCCCCAGCATTTT.

J is TRBJ2-3 and V is TRBV6-5, with D tentatively TRBD2 (7 bases). Germline V gene data show CDR1 as MNHEY and CDR2 as SVGAGI. V gave up 0 bases and J gave up 5 bases, with 12 bases separating them. The length of the CDR3 is 15 residues. This chain's CDR3 is CASSYSKGGGDTQYF. The CDR3 region has the DNA TGTGCCAGCAGTTACTCTAAGGGGGGGGGAGATACGCAGTATTTT.

This clone showed up just a few times. The chain links TRBV4-2 to TRBJ2-2; D may be TRBD2 (5 bases). This CDR3 is 17 amino acids long. The ends were cut back, 0 bases at V and 1 base at J, with 12 bases in the middle. Germline CDR1 is LGHNA and CDR2 is YNFKEQ. CDR3 in amino acids: CASSQDVGEENTGELFF. DNA for the CDR3: TGTGCCAGCAGCCAAGATGTGGGAGAAGAGAACACCGGGGAGCTGTTTTTT.

The V and J genes are TRBV5-1 and TRBJ1-2; tentatively, D is TRBD1 (5 bases). Deletions cut 2 bases from V and 6 bases from J, with 14 bases between. The CDR3 is made up of 14 amino acids. Germline lookup yields CDR1 SGHRS and CDR2 YFSETQ. CDR3 protein: CASSLAGVQNGYTF. The DNA for the CDR3 is TGCGCCAGCAGCTTAGCGGGGGTACAGAATGGCTACACCTTC.

The gene calls are TRBV7-6 and TRBJ2-7; 8 bases line up with TRBD1. The CDR3 runs to 14 residues. From germline, CDR1 is SGHVS and CDR2 FNYEAQ. The V gene end was trimmed by 3 bases and the J gene end by 2 bases; junction bases not matched to a gene: 3. The CDR3 reads CASSFGTGPYEQYF. The DNA of the CDR3 is TGTGCCAGCAGCTTTGGGACAGGACCCTACGAGCAGTACTTC. The full variable domain, completed using reference TRBV7-6 and TRBJ2-7, is GAGVSQSPRYKVTKRGQDVALRCDPISGHVSLYWYRQALGQGPEFLTYFNYEAQQDKSGLPNDRFSAERPEGSISTLTIQRTEQRDSAMYRCASSFGTGPYEQYFGPGTRLTVT.

This clone has only one observation. V usage is TRBV12-3 or TRBV12-4 and J usage is TRBJ2-1; D is undetermined. The V end was cut by 3 bases, the J end by 8 bases, with 5 bases between. The CDR3 is 11 residues long. CDR3 amino acids: CASSFLDEQFF. CDR3 nucleotide sequence: TGTGCCAGCAGTTTCCTGGATGAGCAGTTCTTC.